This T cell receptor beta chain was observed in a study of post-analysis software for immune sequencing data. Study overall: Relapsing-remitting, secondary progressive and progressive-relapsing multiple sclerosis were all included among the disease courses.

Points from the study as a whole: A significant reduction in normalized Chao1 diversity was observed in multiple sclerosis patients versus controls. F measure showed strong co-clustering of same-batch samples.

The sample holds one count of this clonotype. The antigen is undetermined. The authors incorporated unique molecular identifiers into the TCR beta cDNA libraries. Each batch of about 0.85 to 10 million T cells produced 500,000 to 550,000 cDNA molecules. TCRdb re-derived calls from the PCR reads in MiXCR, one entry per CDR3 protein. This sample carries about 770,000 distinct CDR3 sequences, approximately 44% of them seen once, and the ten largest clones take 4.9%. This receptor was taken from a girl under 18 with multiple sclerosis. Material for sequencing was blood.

The CDR3 loop is CASSFIQGGASYEQYF. The CDR3 DNA reads as TGTGCCAGCAGTTTCATTCAGGGGGGCGCCTCCTACGAGCAGTACTTC. This chain connects TRBV12-3 or TRBV12-4 to TRBJ2-7; maybe TRBD1 (7 bases). Trimming left V 3 bases short and J 0 bases short, with 15 bases between. The CDR3 extends over 16 amino acids.